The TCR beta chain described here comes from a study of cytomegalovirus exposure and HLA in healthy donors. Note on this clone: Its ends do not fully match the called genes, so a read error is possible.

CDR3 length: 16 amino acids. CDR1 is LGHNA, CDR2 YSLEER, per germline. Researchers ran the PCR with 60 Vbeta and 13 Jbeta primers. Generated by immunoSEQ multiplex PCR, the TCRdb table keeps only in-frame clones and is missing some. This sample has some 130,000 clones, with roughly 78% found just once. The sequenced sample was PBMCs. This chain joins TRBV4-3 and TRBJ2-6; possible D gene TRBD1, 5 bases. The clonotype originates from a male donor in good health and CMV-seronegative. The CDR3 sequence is CASSQDSGSGANGLTF. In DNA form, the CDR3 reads TGCGCCAGCAGCCAAGATTCAGGGTCTGGGGCCAACGGCCTGACTTTC.